A single sample gave rise to the 14 T cell receptor beta chains below, sequenced in a study of blood T cell repertoires in COVID-19. This table comes from immunoSEQ multiplex PCR, and its TCRdb copy is limited to in-frame clones, with some not included. This table holds 310,000 or so clones, around 88% found once. The sequenced sample consisted of peripheral blood. Every receptor here comes from a woman in her twenties or thirties who had recovered from COVID-19.

The V and J genes are TRBV6-5 and TRBJ2-2; perhaps TRBD1 as D (5 bases). V dropped 6 bases and J dropped 3 bases, with 11 bases sitting between them. This CDR3 spans 14 amino acids. Germline values: CDR1 MNHEY, CDR2 SVGAGI. The CDR3 nucleotides read TGTGCCAGCAGAGCCCCCAGGGACACCGGGGAGCTGTTTTTT. This encodes CASRAPRDTGELFF.

This clone was seen just once. The rearrangement joins TRBV6-1 to TRBJ2-7; possibly TRBD1 for D (5 bases). The V gene's germline CDR1 is MNHNS and CDR2 SASEGT. There are 13 residues in the CDR3. V lost 3 bases, J lost 4 bases, and 10 bases lay in between. In DNA, the CDR3 is TGTGCCAGCAGTGATAAGGGGAAATACGAGCAGTACTTC. This translates into CASSDKGKYEQYF.

This chain connects TRBV19 to TRBJ2-1; tentative D call: TRBD2 (5 bases). The CDR3 loop spans 13 amino acids. Trimming pared 6 bases from V and 3 bases from J, leaving 9 bases between. Per the germline V gene, CDR1 is LNHDA and CDR2 is SQIVND (reference sequence). CDR3 coding DNA: TGTGCCAGTAGGAAAGCGGACTACAATGAGCAGTTCTTC. It encodes CASRKADYNEQFF.

The chain has TRBV5-1 and TRBJ2-7; maybe TRBD1 (6 bases). V was pared by 1 base and J by 5 bases, with 10 bases between. The CDR3 is 13 amino acids. Per the germline V gene, CDR1 is SGHRS and CDR2 is YFSETQ. The CDR3 protein is CASSLTGNNEQYF. CDR3 DNA: TGCGCCAGCAGCTTGACAGGGAACAACGAGCAGTACTTC.

The gene calls are TRBV28 and TRBJ2-1; 12 bases map to TRBD2. This CDR3 comprises 17 residues. The V gene end was trimmed by 3 bases and the J gene end by 5 bases; junction bases not matched to a gene: 8. Per the germline V gene, CDR1 is MDHEN and CDR2 is SYDVKM. CDR3 amino acids: CASSFEGLAGNHNEQFF. Written as DNA, the CDR3 is TGTGCCAGCAGTTTCGAAGGACTAGCGGGGAACCACAATGAGCAGTTCTTC.

This clone was seen a few times. The chain employs TRBV6-1 and TRBJ2-7, with TRBD2 identical over 14 bases. V lost 4 bases, J lost 0 bases, and 8 bases stayed unmatched. CDR1 MNHNS and CDR2 SASEGT come from the germline V gene. The CDR3 extends over 18 amino acids. This CDR3 reads CASSGEPGTSGSSYEQYF. In DNA form, the CDR3 reads TGTGCCAGCAGTGGGGAACCTGGGACTAGCGGGAGCTCCTACGAGCAGTACTTC.

V usage is TRBV7-9 and J usage is TRBJ2-7, with D tentatively TRBD1 (6 bases). With 1 base removed from V and 0 bases from J, the gap between germline ends came to 10 bases. Germline V gene data show CDR1 as SEHNR and CDR2 as FQNEAQ (reference sequence). This CDR3 contains 15 residues. The CDR3: CASSLGTASSYEQYF. CDR3 DNA sequence: TGTGCCAGCAGCTTAGGGACAGCAAGCTCCTACGAGCAGTACTTC.

The chain carries TRBV7-9 and TRBJ1-2, with 7 bases fitting TRBD1. The length of the CDR3 is 15 residues. From germline, CDR1 is SEHNR and CDR2 FQNEAQ (reference sequence). Trimming took 4 bases from V and 4 from J; bases not matched to a gene: 9. The CDR3: CASSSSLGQTYGYTF. CDR3 DNA sequence: TGTGCCAGCAGCTCCTCCTTGGGACAGACCTATGGCTACACCTTC.

This rearrangement joins TRBV19 to TRBJ1-6, with 7 bases matching TRBD1. The V gene end was trimmed by 1 base and the J gene end by 10 bases; junction bases not matched to a gene: 4. Germline V lookup: CDR1 LNHDA, CDR2 SQIVND (reference sequence). The CDR3 runs 14 residues. CDR3 DNA sequence: TGTGCCAGTAGTATAGGGAGGGGGCGGTCACCCCTCCACTTT. It encodes CASSIGRGRSPLHF.

This clone was seen once. The V call is TRBV7-2, the J call TRBJ2-7; 13 bases are a match to TRBD2. The CDR3 is 17 amino acids. The V gene's germline CDR1 is SGHTA and CDR2 FQGNSA. The V segment lost 2 bases and the J segment 3 bases; nucleotides outside the gene matches: 7. The DNA of the CDR3 is TGTGCCAGCAGCTTATTCGGAAGGACTAGCGGGAGCTACGAGCAGTACTTC. As protein: CASSLFGRTSGSYEQYF. The full variable domain, rest sourced from reference TRBV7-2 and TRBJ2-7, is GAGVSQSPSNKVTEKGKDVELRCDPISGHTALYWYRQSLGQGLEFLIYFQGNSAPDKSGLPSDRFSAERTGGSVSTLTIQRTQQEDSAVYLCASSLFGRTSGSYEQYFGPGTRLTVT.

The chain combines TRBV7-2 with TRBJ2-7; 8 bases map to TRBD2. This CDR3 comprises 16 residues. CDR1 is SGHTA and CDR2 is FQGNSA in the germline V gene. The junction had 9 bases not matched to a gene; V was cut back by 3 bases and J by 2 bases. CDR3 protein: CASSFPAGTRAYEQYF. DNA for the CDR3: TGTGCCAGCAGCTTCCCCGCCGGGACTAGGGCCTACGAGCAGTACTTC. The full variable domain, rest sourced from reference TRBV7-2 and TRBJ2-7, is GAGVSQSPSNKVTEKGKDVELRCDPISGHTALYWYRQSLGQGLEFLIYFQGNSAPDKSGLPSDRFSAERTGGSVSTLTIQRTQQEDSAVYLCASSFPAGTRAYEQYFGPGTRLTVT.

The J gene is TRBJ1-1, the V gene TRBV18; a possible D gene is TRBD1 (5 bases). Germline CDR1 KGHSH, CDR2 LQKENI. With 3 bases removed from V and 4 bases from J, the gap between germline ends came to 12 bases. The length of the CDR3 is 14 residues. As DNA, the CDR3 is TGTGCCAGCTCACCGACAGCAACGAGCACTGAAGCTTTCTTT. This sequence encodes CASSPTATSTEAFF.

The chain is built from TRBV7-3 and TRBJ2-3; 7 bases are shared with TRBD1. The CDR3 has 14 amino acids. J was trimmed by 2 bases and V by 6 bases; bases with no gene match: 5. Germline lookup yields CDR1 SGHTA and CDR2 FQGTGA. In DNA, the CDR3 is TGTGCCAGCAGTCTGACAGGGCCCACAGATACGCAGTATTTT. It specifies CASSLTGPTDTQYF.

The CDR3 loop is CASSRDRGGGTDTQYF. CDR3 DNA sequence: TGCGCCAGCAGCCGCGACAGGGGAGGTGGCACAGATACGCAGTATTTT. The chain has TRBV5-1 and TRBJ2-3; 8 bases agree with TRBD1. Germline assignment: CDR1 SGHRS and CDR2 YFSETQ. After removal of 4 bases from V and 1 base from J, the junction contained 8 bases not matched to a gene. This CDR3 has 16 residues.